The entry that follows covers one T cell receptor beta chain sequence. What it binds is unknown. In germline, CDR1 is SGDLS, CDR2 YYNGEE. The V gene end was trimmed by 4 bases and the J gene end by 5 bases; junction bases not matched to a gene: 14. CDR3 length: 17 amino acids. This sample was included in a study of human T cells and chemical hapten exposure. The study's findings and limits: Counts of TCRs above 1 in 1000 frequency stayed unchanged with DPC sensitization.

Time point given: patch test 1, 2 weeks after DPC sensitization. Treatment denoted: therapeutic diphenylcyclopropenone sensitization with weekly scalp DPC. MiXCR, applied by TCRdb to the RACE reads, yields one record per CDR3 protein. The sample carries 380,000 or so distinct CDR3 sequences, more than 4.5% recorded once. The origin of this receptor is a woman aged 45-65 years with alopecia areata. Some clones in this sample may be carry-over from other donors' samples. V gene TRBV9 combines with J gene TRBJ2-5, with 10 bases fitting TRBD2. The specimen comprised whole blood, sampled in connection with sensitization to the hapten diphenylcyclopropenone (DPC). The CDR3 region has the DNA TGTGCCAGCAGCCCTCAGGGCAGCGGGGGGGCTCGGGAGACCCAGTACTTC. Amino acids: CASSPQGSGGARETQYF. Looking up the rest from reference TRBV9 and TRBJ2-5 gives the full variable domain: DSGVTQTPKHLITATGQRVTLRCSPRSGDLSVYWYQQSLDQGLQFLIQYYNGEERAKGNILERFSAQQFPDLHSELNLSSLELGDSALYFCASSPQGSGGARETQYFGPGTRLLVL.